The T cell receptor (beta chain) described here comes from a study of T cells expressing NK-cell markers. TCRdb re-called the 5' RACE reads, yielding one record per CDR3 amino acid sequence without DNA. In all, the sample yields about half a million distinct CDR3 sequences. The TCR sequence derives from a woman aged 45-65 years in good health. The sample consisted of blood T cells: a sorted CD56 or NKG2C T cell subset, CD4+ or CD8+ T cells, or bulk PBMC T cells (not recorded which).

The CDR3 sequence: CASSPLTGLATGELFF. The V and J genes are TRBV12-3 or TRBV12-4 and TRBJ2-2; TCRdb names TRBD1, which stays unverified in the absence of DNA. The CDR3 loop spans 16 amino acids.